A single sample gave rise to the 27 T cell receptor beta chains below, sequenced in a study of blood T cell repertoires in COVID-19. The data were produced by immunoSEQ multiplex PCR, yet TCRdb's version contains in-frame clones alone and is incomplete. The sample lists approximately 67,000 clones; around 93% were seen once. The sample consisted of peripheral blood. Source of these receptors: a woman in her sixties or seventies with active COVID-19.

This rearrangement joins TRBV2 to TRBJ2-7, with 11 nucleotides matching TRBD1. The J segment lost 2 bases and the V segment lost 7 bases, leaving 7 bases of the junction unmatched. The CDR3 covers 15 residues. Germline-derived CDR1 and CDR2 are SNHLY and FYNNEI. The CDR3 is CASIRGQGAAYEQYF. The CDR3 DNA sequence: TGTGCCAGCATTCGAGGACAGGGGGCCGCCTACGAGCAGTACTTC.

The chain couples TRBV27 to TRBJ2-7; 9 bases are shared with TRBD2. The CDR3 contains 15 residues. With V trimmed by 0 bases and J by 5 bases, 5 bases remained unmatched. CDR1 and CDR2 (germline): MNHEY, SMNVEV (reference sequence). Written as DNA, the CDR3 is TGTGCCAGCAGTTTATCGGCGGGAGGGTTCCACGAGCAGTACTTC. Translating gives CASSLSAGGFHEQYF.

For this clone: In the same sample, other DNA sequences code for this CDR3. The chain recombines TRBV18 with TRBJ2-3; D is possibly TRBD1 (5 bases). The germline CDR1 and CDR2 sequences are KGHSH and LQKENI. V lost 3 bases to trimming and J lost 4 bases, with 11 bases between them. The CDR3 is made up of 14 amino acids. The chain's CDR3 is CASSPGRAPDTQYF. CDR3 DNA: TGTGCCAGCTCACCCGGCAGGGCTCCAGATACGCAGTATTTT.

The chain links TRBV5-1 to TRBJ1-1; TRBD1 is a possible D gene (6 bases). The CDR3 contains 15 residues. Per germline, CDR1 SGHRS and CDR2 YFSETQ. V was shortened by 3 bases and J by 2 bases, with 14 bases between the two germline ends. The CDR3 is CASSSQGSFNTEAFF. The DNA for the CDR3 is TGCGCCAGCAGCTCACAGGGCTCTTTTAACACTGAAGCTTTCTTT.

The rearrangement joins TRBV6-1 to TRBJ1-1; TRBD1 might be the D (5 bases). The length of the CDR3 is 15 residues. V lost 0 bases and J lost 4, with 12 bases in between. CDR1 is MNHNS, CDR2 SASEGT, per germline. The CDR3 is CASSEAYGATTEAFF. The CDR3, as DNA: TGTGCCAGCAGTGAAGCCTATGGGGCGACCACTGAAGCTTTCTTT.

A few counts support this clone. The V gene is TRBV30, the J gene TRBJ1-5; the D gene is possibly TRBD1 (6 bases). Germline V gene data show CDR1 as GTSNPN and CDR2 as SVGIG (reference sequence). The V and J ends lost 4 bases and 6 bases respectively, with 16 bases between them. This CDR3 contains 14 residues. The CDR3 coding sequence is TGTGCCTGGACGGGCAGGGGATTGGCTCAGCCCCAGCATTTT. Encoded protein: CAWTGRGLAQPQHF.

This clone was observed once. The chain recombines TRBV5-6 with TRBJ2-5; tentatively, D is TRBD1 (7 bases). The ends were cut back, 1 base at V and 7 bases at J, with 20 bases in the middle. Germline loops: CDR1 SGHDT, CDR2 YYEEEE. This CDR3 contains 16 residues. The CDR3 nucleotides are TGTGCCAGCAGCTTGACCTCTGGACAGGAGGAGGGGACCCAGTACTTC. This codes for CASSLTSGQEEGTQYF.

J is TRBJ2-2 and V is TRBV7-9; 8 bases agree with TRBD2. The germline gives CDR1 SEHNR, CDR2 FQNEAQ (reference sequence). This CDR3 has 17 amino acids. Trimming removed 1 base from V and 4 bases from J; junction bases left unmatched: 8. The CDR3 is CASSLGRGGFGTGELFF. The CDR3 region has the DNA TGTGCCAGCAGCTTAGGTCGGGGGGGCTTCGGCACCGGGGAGCTGTTTTTT.

The CDR3 DNA sequence: TGTGCCAGCAGTTTTCTTAGAGGACAGGCGAACTATGGCTACACCTTC. It specifies CASSFLRGQANYGYTF. The rearrangement links TRBV27 to TRBJ1-2; 7 nucleotides line up with TRBD1. Per germline, CDR1 MNHEY and CDR2 SMNVEV (reference sequence). V shed 3 bases, J shed 2 bases, and the junction held 9 bases outside the gene matches. This CDR3 is built from 16 residues.

This clone appeared a single time. The chain carries TRBV9 and TRBJ1-2; TRBD1 is a possible D gene (5 bases). CDR1 and CDR2 (germline): SGDLS, YYNGEE. V dropped 0 bases and J dropped 2 bases, with 5 bases sitting between them. This CDR3 region has 13 residues. CDR3 in amino acids: CASSVGQNYGYTF. The CDR3, as DNA: TGTGCCAGCAGCGTAGGACAGAACTATGGCTACACCTTC.

In this sample, this clone turned up once. This CDR3 is CAWSPGLAGGGETQYF. The CDR3 DNA follows: TGTGCCTGGAGTCCGGGACTAGCGGGAGGTGGAGAGACCCAGTACTTC. The chain joins TRBV30 to TRBJ2-5; TRBD2 agrees at 15 bases. With V trimmed by 2 bases and J by 4 bases, 5 bases remained unmatched. Germline V CDR1 and CDR2: GTSNPN, SVGIG (reference sequence). This CDR3 region has 16 residues.

V gene TRBV5-1 combines with J gene TRBJ1-5; TRBD1 matches 8 bases. Germline V gives CDR1 SGHRS, CDR2 YFSETQ. The CDR3 is 14 residues long. V dropped 2 bases and J dropped 6; count of bases not matched to a gene: 4. DNA for the CDR3: TGCGCCAGCAGCTTAATACAGGGGGGTCAGCCCCAGCATTTT. This encodes CASSLIQGGQPQHF.

The V and J genes are TRBV29-1 and TRBJ1-1, with a weak D call TRBD1 (5 bases). V shed 3 bases and J shed 4 bases, with 15 bases lying between them. Germline CDR1 is SQVTM and CDR2 is ANQGSEA. The CDR3 length is 14 residues. The CDR3 region is CSVEVAQGSTEAFF. The CDR3 DNA sequence: TGCAGCGTTGAGGTCGCGCAGGGAAGCACTGAAGCTTTCTTT.

The chain's CDR3 is CATSSGQGDQPQHF. CDR3 coding DNA: TGTGCCACAAGCAGTGGGCAGGGCGATCAGCCCCAGCATTTT. The chain combines TRBV28 with TRBJ1-5; possibly TRBD1 for D (5 bases). The CDR3 is 14 amino acids. V lost 10 bases, J lost 5 bases, and 18 bases lay in between. The germline V gene encodes CDR1 MDHEN and CDR2 SYDVKM.

CDR3 in DNA: TGTGCCGCCGGGGGTGGGGGGGCGGCCGAGCAGTACTTC. It codes for CAAGGGGAAEQYF. The chain carries TRBV19 and TRBJ2-7, with D tentatively TRBD2 (7 bases). Looked up from germline, CDR1 is LNHDA and CDR2 is SQIVND (reference sequence). The CDR3 runs 13 residues. Between the trimmed V and J ends, which lost 11 bases and 6 bases, there was a span of 20 bases.

This clone is a singleton in its sample. The chain uses TRBV3-1 (or the pseudogene TRBV3-2) and TRBJ2-1; 9 nucleotides match TRBD2. CDR1 is LGHDT and CDR2 is YNNKEL in the germline V gene (reference sequence). The CDR3 totals 16 residues. After removal of 1 base from V and 6 bases from J, the junction contained 7 bases not matched to a gene. This CDR3 is CASSQGASGIPNEQFF. The CDR3 DNA follows: TGTGCCAGCAGCCAAGGGGCTAGCGGGATTCCCAATGAGCAGTTCTTC.

This chain connects TRBV27 to TRBJ2-1, with 15 bases identical to TRBD2. The CDR3 extends over 19 amino acids. CDR1 MNHEY and CDR2 SMNVEV come from the germline V gene (reference sequence). V dropped 5 bases and J dropped 1; count of bases not matched to a gene: 9. This chain's CDR3 is CASSPRTSGRGISYNEQFF. The CDR3 nucleotides read TGTGCCAGCAGTCCCCGGACTAGCGGGAGGGGGATTTCCTACAATGAGCAGTTCTTC.

This clone was observed once. The chain recombines TRBV5-4 with TRBJ2-3, with D perhaps TRBD2 (6 bases). V lost 5 bases and J 2 bases, leaving 12 bases between the germline ends. The CDR3 runs to 14 residues. Germline CDR1 reads SGHNT; CDR2 reads YYREEE (reference sequence). CDR3 region: CASSARGATDTQYF. CDR3 DNA sequence: TGTGCCAGCAGTGCGCGGGGCGCCACAGATACGCAGTATTTT.

This clone was observed once. The chain uses TRBV13 and TRBJ1-1, with D possibly TRBD1 on 5 matching bases. The germline gives CDR1 PRHDT, CDR2 FYEKMQ (reference sequence). The CDR3 consists of 16 residues. The ends were cut back, 3 bases at V and 0 bases at J, with 14 bases in the middle. For the CDR3, the DNA is TGTGCCAGCAGCTTCAGGGTGGGTTTGGTGAACACTGAAGCTTTCTTT. It is translated as CASSFRVGLVNTEAFF.

The rearrangement joins TRBV7-9 to TRBJ2-7; TRBD2 matches at 8 bases. This CDR3 has 17 residues. Germline loops: CDR1 SEHNR, CDR2 FQNEAQ (reference sequence). V lost 5 bases and J lost 1; bases outside the gene matches: 13. DNA of the CDR3: TGTGCCAGCAGCCCACCAATGATCCGGGGGGGATCCTACGAGCAGTACTTC. This gives the protein CASSPPMIRGGSYEQYF.

The CDR3 loop reads CAWSKGQGLAGELFF. The CDR3, as DNA: TGTGCCTGGAGTAAGGGACAGGGACTCGCCGGGGAGCTGTTTTTT. The chain links TRBV30 to TRBJ2-2; 9 positions agree with TRBD1. The junction had 7 bases not matched to a gene; V was cut back by 2 bases and J by 6 bases. The CDR3 is 15 residues long. CDR1 and CDR2 (germline): GTSNPN, SVGIG (reference sequence).

This chain connects TRBV5-4 to TRBJ2-1; 11 nucleotides match TRBD2. CDR1 SGHNT and CDR2 YYREEE come from the germline V gene (reference sequence). J lost 10 bases, V lost 0 bases, and 6 bases had no gene match. The CDR3 is made up of 15 amino acids. The CDR3 region is CASSLASGRTREQFF. In DNA form, the CDR3 reads TGTGCCAGCAGCTTGGCTAGCGGGAGGACGCGGGAGCAGTTCTTC.

V and J are TRBV7-2 and TRBJ1-4; D remains unclear. The CDR3 is 15 amino acids. With 5 bases removed from V and 0 bases from J, the gap between germline ends came to 10 bases. Germline V gene data show CDR1 as SGHTA and CDR2 as FQGNSA. The CDR3 spells CASSPDFATNEKLFF. CDR3 in DNA: TGTGCCAGCAGCCCCGACTTTGCAACTAATGAAAAACTGTTTTTT. Using reference TRBV7-2 and TRBJ1-4 for the parts outside the CDR3, the full variable domain is GAGVSQSPSNKVTEKGKDVELRCDPISGHTALYWYRQSLGQGLEFLIYFQGNSAPDKSGLPSDRFSAERTGGSVSTLTIQRTQQEDSAVYLCASSPDFATNEKLFFGSGTQLSVL.

The rearrangement links TRBV3-1 (or the pseudogene TRBV3-2) to TRBJ2-5, with a tentative D call TRBD2 (5 bases). Between the trimmed V and J ends, which lost 4 bases and 3 bases, there was a span of 12 bases. This CDR3 has 14 residues. Germline CDR1 and CDR2: LGHDT and YNNKEL (reference sequence). The CDR3 region has the DNA TGTGCCAGCAGCCGGGGAGTTGGGGAAGAGACCCAGTACTTC. Translated, it gives CASSRGVGEETQYF.

There are a few counts of this clone. V gene TRBV6-5 combines with J gene TRBJ2-3; tentatively, D is TRBD2 (6 bases). The V gene lost 5 bases and the J gene lost 6 bases, with 9 bases spanning the gap. The CDR3 runs 12 residues. Germline V gene data show CDR1 as MNHEY and CDR2 as SVGAGI. The chain's CDR3 is CASSPAGDTQYF. The CDR3 DNA sequence: TGTGCCAGCAGTCCGGCGGGGGATACGCAGTATTTT.

In the case of this clone: One junction end does not reproduce the germline sequence, and a read error may be involved. The sample holds other DNA sequences that translate to the same CDR3. J is TRBJ1-5 and V is TRBV28; the match to TRBD1 covers 8 bases. The CDR3 is made up of 15 amino acids. Germline values: CDR1 MDHEN, CDR2 SYDVKM. The CDR3 nucleotides read TGTGCCAGTAGTTCCTCCGGGACAGGCTTTCAGCCCCAGCATTTT. Protein sequence: CASSSSGTGFQPQHF.

Points on this clone: The DNA is omitted, as the CDR3 cannot be located on it reliably, and the CDR3 follows TCRdb's listing. The chain is built from TRBV27 and TRBJ2-7; the table's D call of TRBD1 was not tested on the DNA. CDR1 is MNHEY, CDR2 SMNVEV, per germline (reference sequence). Ends included, the CDR3 has 15 residues. The CDR3: CASSFFGQGGYEQYF.